These 25 T cell receptor beta chains originate from one sample sequenced in a study of cytomegalovirus exposure and HLA in healthy donors. The PCR ran on 60 Vbeta and 13 Jbeta primers. Assay: immunoSEQ multiplex PCR; the TCRdb copy retains only in-frame clones and omits some. The sample has 170,000 or so clones; over 60% are singletons. The sequencing input was PBMCs. These receptors were obtained from a man between 35 and 55 years old in good health and CMV-seronegative.

This sequence joins TRBV2 and TRBJ2-7; weak D call: TRBD2 (5 bases). CDR1 and CDR2 (germline): SNHLY, FYNNEI. V lost 0 bases, J lost 1 base, and 13 bases lay in between. This CDR3 region has 16 residues. This chain's CDR3 is CASSEAVLAPSYEQYF. In DNA, the CDR3 is TGTGCCAGCAGTGAAGCTGTTCTAGCACCGTCCTACGAGCAGTACTTC.

This clone was picked up a small number of times. This chain joins TRBV4-1 and TRBJ2-1; 12 bases agree with TRBD2. Germline V gene data show CDR1 as MGHRA and CDR2 as YSYEKL. The CDR3 is 16 residues long. Trimming removed 4 bases from V and 8 bases from J; junction bases left unmatched: 9. For the CDR3, the DNA is TGCGCCAGCAGCCTCACGACTAGCGGGGGATTCGATGAGCAGTTCTTC. Amino acids: CASSLTTSGGFDEQFF.

The genes are TRBV15 and TRBJ1-3; D unresolved. The CDR3 has 16 amino acids. The germline CDR1 and CDR2 sequences are LNHNV and YYDKDF (reference sequence). Deletions cut 0 bases from V and 1 base from J, with 10 bases between. CDR3 sequence reads: CATSRDGGDSGNTIYF. The DNA of the CDR3 is TGTGCCACCAGCAGAGATGGCGGGGATTCTGGAAACACCATATATTTT.

This clone was detected once. V gene TRBV10-3 combines with J gene TRBJ1-2; no clear D gene. Germline CDR1 ENHRY, CDR2 SYGVKD. Deletions cut 8 bases from V and 4 bases from J, with 11 bases between. This CDR3 contains 12 residues. In nucleotides, the CDR3 is TGTGCCATCTCGAGCGGAGTCTATGGCTACACCTTC. As protein: CAISSGVYGYTF.

The chain uses TRBV5-4 and TRBJ1-4; no clear D. Germline lookup yields CDR1 SGHNT and CDR2 YYREEE (reference sequence). There are 15 residues in the CDR3. V was trimmed by 0 bases and J by 0 bases, leaving 6 bases between them. This chain's CDR3 is CASSLGSATNEKLFF. The CDR3 DNA follows: TGTGCCAGCAGCTTGGGGAGTGCAACTAATGAAAAACTGTTTTTT.

The rearrangement joins TRBV11-3 to TRBJ2-5; perhaps TRBD2 as D (6 bases). V was shortened by 5 bases and J by 0 bases, with 10 bases between the two germline ends. The CDR3 is made up of 14 amino acids. Germline CDR1 reads SGHNT; CDR2 reads YENEEA. CDR3 residues: CASSPRDYQETQYF. CDR3 coding DNA: TGTGCCAGCAGCCCCCGGGACTACCAAGAGACCCAGTACTTC. Using reference TRBV11-3 and TRBJ2-5 for the parts outside the CDR3, the full variable domain is EAGVVQSPRYKIIEKKQPVAFWCNPISGHNTLYWYLQNLGQGPELLIRYENEEAVDDSQLPKDRFSAERLKGVDSTLKIQPAELGDSAVYLCASSPRDYQETQYFGPGTRLLVL.

CDR3 amino acids: CASSSLRLGDNEQFF. The CDR3 bases are TGTGCCAGCAGTTCCCTAAGACTAGGGGACAATGAGCAGTTCTTC. The J gene is TRBJ2-1, the V gene TRBV6-5; D possibly corresponds to TRBD2 (6 bases). From germline, CDR1 is MNHEY and CDR2 SVGAGI. This CDR3 comprises 15 residues. V was pared by 4 bases and J by 5 bases, with 15 bases between.

This sequence joins TRBV23-1 and TRBJ2-3; 8 nucleotides align to TRBD2. TRBV23-1 falls under the ORF class, with uncertain function. The CDR3 contains 15 residues. The J segment lost 2 bases and the V segment lost 6 bases, leaving 7 bases of the junction unmatched. CDR3 loop: CASRDSGDNTDTQYF. The DNA for the CDR3 is TGCGCCAGCAGGGATAGCGGGGACAACACAGATACGCAGTATTTT.

The V and J genes are TRBV10-3 and TRBJ1-6; perhaps TRBD1 as D (5 bases). V lost 0 bases to trimming and J lost 8 bases, with 11 bases between them. CDR1 and CDR2 (germline): ENHRY, SYGVKD. The CDR3 is 15 amino acids. This CDR3 reads CAISESGGIDSPLHF. CDR3 bases: TGTGCCATCAGTGAGTCGGGGGGGATCGATTCACCCCTCCACTTT.

The rearrangement joins TRBV5-4 to TRBJ2-7; 10 positions match TRBD2. There are 15 residues in the CDR3. V shed 0 bases and J 3 bases; nucleotides not matched to a gene: 3. CDR1 and CDR2 from the germline V gene are SGHNT and YYREEE (reference sequence). The CDR3 DNA is TGTGCCAGCAGCTTGGAGGGGACTAGCGACTACGAGCAGTACTTC. Translation: CASSLEGTSDYEQYF.

This rearrangement joins TRBV5-1 to TRBJ2-1; possible D gene TRBD2, 6 bases. V was pared by 0 bases and J by 9 bases, with 16 bases between. The CDR3 length is 15 residues. CDR1 SGHRS and CDR2 YFSETQ come from the germline V gene. Written as DNA, the CDR3 is TGCGCCAGCAGCTTGGGAGGGGATGGGCGGGGTGAGCAGTTCTTC. Translated, it gives CASSLGGDGRGEQFF. Combining the CDR3 with reference TRBV5-1 and TRBJ2-1 gives the whole variable domain KAGVTQTPRYLIKTRGQQVTLSCSPISGHRSVSWYQQTPGQGLQFLFEYFSETQRNKGNFPGRFSGRQFSNSRSEMNVSTLELGDSALYLCASSLGGDGRGEQFFGPGTRLTVL.

Written as DNA, the CDR3 is TGTGCCAGCAGCTTGGTCGGAGGGAAAGAAGGCTACACCTTC. It specifies CASSLVGGKEGYTF. V gene TRBV5-4 combines with J gene TRBJ1-2; no reliable D call. Germline-derived CDR1 and CDR2 are SGHNT and YYREEE (reference sequence). Trimming took off 0 bases at V and 8 bases at J, with 14 bases between the two ends. The CDR3 is made up of 14 amino acids.

This clone is a singleton in its sample. CDR3 DNA sequence: TGTGCCAGCAGCTTAAGTAGTCGGGAGCAGTTCTTC. This codes for CASSLSSREQFF. The chain carries TRBV7-2 and TRBJ2-1; D remains ambiguous. The CDR3 runs to 12 residues. V lost 2 bases to trimming and J lost 10 bases, with 9 bases between them. In germline, CDR1 is SGHTA, CDR2 FQGNSA.

The chain uses TRBV30 and TRBJ2-7, with 7 positions matching TRBD2. V was clipped by 1 base and J by 0 bases; unmatched bases: 3. Germline CDR1 and CDR2: GTSNPN and SVGIG (reference sequence). This CDR3 is built from 14 residues. CDR3 nucleotides: TGTGCCTGGAGTGGGGGGGGAAGCTCCTACGAGCAGTACTTC. It specifies CAWSGGGSSYEQYF.

V and J are TRBV9 and TRBJ2-5; D may be TRBD2 (5 bases). The V and J ends lost 3 bases and 2 bases respectively, with 8 bases between them. Looked up from germline, CDR1 is SGDLS and CDR2 is YYNGEE. This CDR3 region has 13 residues. CDR3 region: CASSEAGQETQYF. The CDR3 DNA reads TGTGCCAGCAGCGAGGCGGGTCAAGAGACCCAGTACTTC.

The rearrangement joins TRBV9 to TRBJ2-3; a possible D gene is TRBD2 (5 bases). Deletions cut 1 base from V and 0 bases from J, with 12 bases between. CDR1 and CDR2 from the germline V gene are SGDLS and YYNGEE. This CDR3 region has 16 residues. CDR3 coding DNA: TGTGCCAGCAGCGTACGGAGTAGCGCTAGCACAGATACGCAGTATTTT. Residues: CASSVRSSASTDTQYF.

The chain combines TRBV30 with TRBJ1-3; a possible D gene is TRBD1 (6 bases). The CDR3 is 17 residues long. In germline, CDR1 is GTSNPN, CDR2 SVGIG (reference sequence). The V gene lost 2 bases and the J gene lost 4 bases, with 21 bases spanning the gap. For the CDR3, the DNA is TGTGCCTGGAGTCGGCAACAGCCCAGGGGAACCGGAAACACCATATATTTT. Translating it yields CAWSRQQPRGTGNTIYF.

The CDR3 DNA sequence: TGTGCCAGCAGTTACACAGGGAAGAACACTGAAGCTTTCTTT. This sequence encodes CASSYTGKNTEAFF. The chain joins TRBV6-5 to TRBJ1-1, with D possibly matching TRBD1 (6 bases). Germline CDR1 is MNHEY and CDR2 is SVGAGI. V gave up 2 bases and J gave up 1 base, with 8 bases separating them. There are 14 residues in the CDR3.

This sequence joins TRBV6-4 and TRBJ1-3; 8 bases align to TRBD1. Losses at the gene ends were 5 bases for V and 0 bases for J; bases not matched to a gene: 3. Germline CDR1 and CDR2: MRHNA and SNTAGT. CDR3 length: 15 amino acids. The CDR3 here is CASSSGGLSGNTIYF. The CDR3 bases are TGTGCCAGCAGTTCAGGGGGCCTCTCTGGAAACACCATATATTTT.

The rearrangement links TRBV5-1 to TRBJ2-1, with 10 nucleotides matching TRBD2. V lost 5 bases to trimming and J lost 7 bases; unmatched junction nucleotides: 9. The CDR3 is 15 amino acids. The germline V gene has CDR1 SGHRS and CDR2 YFSETQ. CDR3 in amino acids: CASRAGGLAWNEQFF. DNA of the CDR3: TGCGCCAGCAGGGCGGGGGGACTAGCGTGGAATGAGCAGTTCTTC. Supplemented by reference TRBV5-1 and TRBJ2-1, the full variable domain reads KAGVTQTPRYLIKTRGQQVTLSCSPISGHRSVSWYQQTPGQGLQFLFEYFSETQRNKGNFPGRFSGRQFSNSRSEMNVSTLELGDSALYLCASRAGGLAWNEQFFGPGTRLTVL.

Concerning this clone itself: The CDR3 does not close with the conserved phenylalanine or tryptophan, likely indicating a read error. V gene TRBV6-5 combines with J gene TRBJ1-6; D is perhaps TRBD1 (5 bases). The CDR3 length is 15 residues. V lost 6 bases, J lost 6 bases, and 15 bases lay in between. Germline V CDR1 and CDR2: MNHEY, SVGAGI. In DNA form, the CDR3 reads TGTGCCAGCAGGTCGCACAGGCTATCTAATTCACCCCTCCACCTT. Translating it yields CASRSHRLSNSPLHL.

V is TRBV18 and J is TRBJ2-7, with a possible D match to TRBD2 (5 bases). CDR1 and CDR2 (germline): KGHSH, LQKENI. The V gene lost 4 bases and the J gene lost 5 bases, with 18 bases spanning the gap. The CDR3 has 15 amino acids. The CDR3 DNA sequence: TGTGCCAGCTCACAATCCTCGGGGAGTTTAAACGAGCAGTACTTC. Its translation is CASSQSSGSLNEQYF.

The chain combines TRBV27 with TRBJ2-7; possibly TRBD2 for D (5 bases). Trimming cost V 2 bases and J 5 bases, with 16 bases left between them. The CDR3 extends over 15 amino acids. Germline CDR1 is MNHEY and CDR2 is SMNVEV (reference sequence). The CDR3 DNA follows: TGTGCCAGCAGTTTACGTGGACTTCTTTCACACGAGCAGTACTTC. Translating gives CASSLRGLLSHEQYF.

V and J are TRBV7-2 and TRBJ2-3, with a tentative D call TRBD2 (6 bases). CDR3 length: 15 amino acids. V was shortened by 1 base and J by 4 bases, with 12 bases between the two germline ends. The V gene's germline CDR1 is SGHTA and CDR2 FQGNSA. The CDR3 here is CASSLGTIGADTQYF. As DNA, the CDR3 is TGTGCCAGCAGCTTAGGGACTATCGGCGCAGATACGCAGTATTTT.

This sequence joins TRBV9 and TRBJ2-7, with 9 nucleotides matching TRBD2. The J segment lost 7 bases and the V segment lost 4 bases, leaving 12 bases of the junction unmatched. Germline V lookup: CDR1 SGDLS, CDR2 YYNGEE. The CDR3 runs 15 residues. DNA of the CDR3: TGTGCCAGCAGCCTGGGGGCGGGGGGGCCTCGGGAGCAGTACTTC. Translated: CASSLGAGGPREQYF.